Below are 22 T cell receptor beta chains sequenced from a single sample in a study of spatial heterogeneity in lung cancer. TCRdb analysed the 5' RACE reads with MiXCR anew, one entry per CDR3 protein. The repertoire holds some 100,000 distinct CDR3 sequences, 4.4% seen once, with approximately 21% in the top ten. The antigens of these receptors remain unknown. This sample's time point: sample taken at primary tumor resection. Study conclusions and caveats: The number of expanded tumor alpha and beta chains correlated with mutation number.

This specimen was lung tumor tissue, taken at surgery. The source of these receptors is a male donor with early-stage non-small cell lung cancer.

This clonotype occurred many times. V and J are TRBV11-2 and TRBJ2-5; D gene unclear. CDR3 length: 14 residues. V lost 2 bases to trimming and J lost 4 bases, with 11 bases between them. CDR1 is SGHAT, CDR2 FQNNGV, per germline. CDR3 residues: CASSLQVIAETQYF. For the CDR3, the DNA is TGTGCCAGCAGCTTACAGGTTATTGCAGAGACCCAGTACTTC.

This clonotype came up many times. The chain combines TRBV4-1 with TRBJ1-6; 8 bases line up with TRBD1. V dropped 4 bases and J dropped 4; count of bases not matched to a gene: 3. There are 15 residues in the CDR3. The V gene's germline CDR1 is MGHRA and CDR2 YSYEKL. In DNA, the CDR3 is TGCGCCAGCAGCCGACAGGGGTCGTATAATTCACCCCTCCACTTT. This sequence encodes CASSRQGSYNSPLHF.

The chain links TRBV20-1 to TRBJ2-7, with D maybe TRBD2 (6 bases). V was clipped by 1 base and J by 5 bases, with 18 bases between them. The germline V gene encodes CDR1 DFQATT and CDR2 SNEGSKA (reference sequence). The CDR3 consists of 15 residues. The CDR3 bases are TGCAGTGCTAGAGCTTCCGCGGGGCCGGGCGACGAGCAGTACTTC. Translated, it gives CSARASAGPGDEQYF.

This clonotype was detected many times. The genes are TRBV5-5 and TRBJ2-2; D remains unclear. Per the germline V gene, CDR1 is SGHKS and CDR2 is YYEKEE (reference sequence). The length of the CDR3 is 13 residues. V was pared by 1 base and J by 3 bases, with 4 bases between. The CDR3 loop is CASSLLHTGELFF. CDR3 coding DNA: TGTGCCAGCAGCTTGCTACACACCGGGGAGCTGTTTTTT. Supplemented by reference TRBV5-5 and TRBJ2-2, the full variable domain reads DAGVTQSPTHLIKTRGQQVTLRCSPISGHKSVSWYQQVLGQGPQFIFQYYEKEERGRGNFPDRFSARQFPNYSSELNVNALLLGDSALYLCASSLLHTGELFFGEGSRLTVL.

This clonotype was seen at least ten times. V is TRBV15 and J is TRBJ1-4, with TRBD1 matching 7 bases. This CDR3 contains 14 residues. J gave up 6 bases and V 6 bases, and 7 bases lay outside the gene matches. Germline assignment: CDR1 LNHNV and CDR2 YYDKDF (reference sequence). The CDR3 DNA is TGTGCCACCAGACTTACAGGGGCCGATGAAAAACTGTTTTTT. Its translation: CATRLTGADEKLFF.

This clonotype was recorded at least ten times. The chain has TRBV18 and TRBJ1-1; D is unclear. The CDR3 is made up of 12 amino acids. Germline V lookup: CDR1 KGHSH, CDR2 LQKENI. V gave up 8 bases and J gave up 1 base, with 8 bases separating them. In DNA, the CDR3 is TGTGCCAGCGGACCCGAGAACACTGAAGCTTTCTTT. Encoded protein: CASGPENTEAFF.

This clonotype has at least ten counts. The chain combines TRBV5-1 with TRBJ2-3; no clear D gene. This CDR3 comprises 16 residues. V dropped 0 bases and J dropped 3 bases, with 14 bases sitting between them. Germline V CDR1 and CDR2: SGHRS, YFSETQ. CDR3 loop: CASSLGAGPQTDTQYF. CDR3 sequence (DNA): TGCGCCAGCAGCTTGGGGGCAGGCCCCCAGACAGATACGCAGTATTTT.

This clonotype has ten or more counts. CDR3 nucleotide sequence: TGTGCCAGCAGTTACTCGCCGGGGCAGAACACTGAAGCTTTCTTT. Translation gives CASSYSPGQNTEAFF. This rearrangement joins TRBV6-5 to TRBJ1-1; possible D gene TRBD1, 5 bases. The ends were cut back, 0 bases at V and 1 base at J, with 9 bases in the middle. The germline V gene has CDR1 MNHEY and CDR2 SVGAGI. CDR3 length equals 15 residues.

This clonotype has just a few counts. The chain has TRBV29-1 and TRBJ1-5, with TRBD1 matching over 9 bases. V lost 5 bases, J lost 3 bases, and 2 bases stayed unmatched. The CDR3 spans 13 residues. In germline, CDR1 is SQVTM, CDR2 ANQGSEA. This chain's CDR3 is CSVTGGNNQPQHF. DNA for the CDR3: TGCAGCGTTACAGGGGGCAACAATCAGCCCCAGCATTTT.

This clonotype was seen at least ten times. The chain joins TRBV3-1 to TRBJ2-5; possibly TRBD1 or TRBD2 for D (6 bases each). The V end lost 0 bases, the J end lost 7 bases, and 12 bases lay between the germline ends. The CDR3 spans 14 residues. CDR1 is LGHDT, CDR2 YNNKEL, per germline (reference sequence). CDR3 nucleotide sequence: TGTGCCAGCAGCCAAGATGGGGGGCGGTCGACCCAGTACTTC. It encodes CASSQDGGRSTQYF.

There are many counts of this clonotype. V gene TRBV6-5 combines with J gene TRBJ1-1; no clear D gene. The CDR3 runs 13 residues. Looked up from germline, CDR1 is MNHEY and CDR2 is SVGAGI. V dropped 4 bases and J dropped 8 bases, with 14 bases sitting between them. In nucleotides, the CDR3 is TGTGCCAGCAGTTTACACCCGCGGGCCGAAGCTTTCTTT. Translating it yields CASSLHPRAEAFF.

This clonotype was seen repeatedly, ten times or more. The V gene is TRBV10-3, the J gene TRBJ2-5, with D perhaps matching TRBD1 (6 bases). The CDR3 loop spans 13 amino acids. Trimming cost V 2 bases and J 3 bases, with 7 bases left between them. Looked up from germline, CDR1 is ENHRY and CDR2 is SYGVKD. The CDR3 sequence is CAISEGQKETQYF. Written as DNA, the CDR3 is TGTGCCATCAGTGAGGGACAGAAAGAGACCCAGTACTTC.

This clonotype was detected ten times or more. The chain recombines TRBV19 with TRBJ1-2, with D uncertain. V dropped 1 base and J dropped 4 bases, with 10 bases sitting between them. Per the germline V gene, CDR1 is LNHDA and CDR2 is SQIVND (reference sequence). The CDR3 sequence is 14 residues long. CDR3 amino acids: CASSIVPGSYGYTF. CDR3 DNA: TGTGCCAGTAGTATAGTTCCAGGCTCCTATGGCTACACCTTC.

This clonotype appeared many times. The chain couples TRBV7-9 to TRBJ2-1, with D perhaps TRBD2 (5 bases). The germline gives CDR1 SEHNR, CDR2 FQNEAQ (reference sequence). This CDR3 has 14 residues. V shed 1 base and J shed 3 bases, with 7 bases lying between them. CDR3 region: CASSLGGFYNEQFF. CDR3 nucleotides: TGTGCCAGCAGCTTAGGAGGGTTCTACAATGAGCAGTTCTTC.

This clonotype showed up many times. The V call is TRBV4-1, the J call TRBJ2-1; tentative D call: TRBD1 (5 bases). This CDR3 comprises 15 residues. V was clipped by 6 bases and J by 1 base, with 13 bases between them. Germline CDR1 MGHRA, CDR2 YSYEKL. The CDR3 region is CASREGVWSYNEQFF. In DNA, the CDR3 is TGCGCCAGCAGAGAAGGGGTATGGTCCTACAATGAGCAGTTCTTC.

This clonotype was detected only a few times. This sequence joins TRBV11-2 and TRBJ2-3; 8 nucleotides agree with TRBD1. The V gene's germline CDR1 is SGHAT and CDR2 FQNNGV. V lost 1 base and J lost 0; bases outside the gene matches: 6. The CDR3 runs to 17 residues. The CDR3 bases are TGTGCCAGCAGCTTAGTCAGGTGGACAGGGAGCACAGATACGCAGTATTTT. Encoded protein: CASSLVRWTGSTDTQYF. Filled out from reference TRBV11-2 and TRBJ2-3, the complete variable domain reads EAGVAQSPRYKIIEKRQSVAFWCNPISGHATLYWYQQILGQGPKLLIQFQNNGVVDDSQLPKDRFSAERLKGVDSTLKIQPAKLEDSAVYLCASSLVRWTGSTDTQYFGPGTRLTVL.

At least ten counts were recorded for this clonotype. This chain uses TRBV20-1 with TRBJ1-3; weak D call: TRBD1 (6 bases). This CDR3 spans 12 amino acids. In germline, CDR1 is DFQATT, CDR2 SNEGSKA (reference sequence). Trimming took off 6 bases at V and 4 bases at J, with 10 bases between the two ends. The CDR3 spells CSARGLGNTIYF. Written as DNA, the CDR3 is TGCAGTGCACGGGGGCTAGGAAACACCATATATTTT.

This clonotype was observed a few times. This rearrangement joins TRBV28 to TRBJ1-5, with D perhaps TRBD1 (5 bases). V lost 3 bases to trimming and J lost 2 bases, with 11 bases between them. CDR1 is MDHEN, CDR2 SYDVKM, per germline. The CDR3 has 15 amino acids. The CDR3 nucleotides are TGTGCCAGCAGTTTCTTAAAAGGGGGCAATCAGCCCCAGCATTTT. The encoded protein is CASSFLKGGNQPQHF.

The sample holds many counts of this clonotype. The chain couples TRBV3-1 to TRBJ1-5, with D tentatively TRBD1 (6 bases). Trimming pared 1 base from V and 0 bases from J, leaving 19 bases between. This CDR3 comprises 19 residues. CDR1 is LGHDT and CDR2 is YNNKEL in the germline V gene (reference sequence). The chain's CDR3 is CASSQGRQGFGDSNQPQHF. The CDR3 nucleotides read TGTGCCAGCAGCCAAGGGCGGCAGGGGTTTGGAGATAGCAATCAGCCCCAGCATTTT.

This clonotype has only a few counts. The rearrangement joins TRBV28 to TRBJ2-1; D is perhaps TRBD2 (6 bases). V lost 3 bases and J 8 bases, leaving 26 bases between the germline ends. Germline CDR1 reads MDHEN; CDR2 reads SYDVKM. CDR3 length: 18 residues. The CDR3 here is CASSFSPPFGRSPYEQFF. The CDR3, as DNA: TGTGCCAGCAGTTTTAGCCCTCCTTTTGGGAGGTCACCCTATGAGCAGTTCTTC. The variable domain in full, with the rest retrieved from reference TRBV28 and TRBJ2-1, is DVKVTQSSRYLVKRTGEKVFLECVQDMDHENMFWYRQDPGLGLRLIYFSYDVKMKEKGDIPEGYSVSREKKERFSLILESASTNQTSMYLCASSFSPPFGRSPYEQFFGPGTRLTVL.

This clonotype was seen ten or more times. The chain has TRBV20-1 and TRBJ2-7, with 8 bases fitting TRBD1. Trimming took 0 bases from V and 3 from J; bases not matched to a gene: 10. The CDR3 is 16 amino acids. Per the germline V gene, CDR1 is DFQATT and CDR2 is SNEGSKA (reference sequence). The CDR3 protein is CSARDEGRTGSYEQYF. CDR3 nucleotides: TGCAGTGCTAGAGATGAAGGGCGGACAGGGAGCTACGAGCAGTACTTC.

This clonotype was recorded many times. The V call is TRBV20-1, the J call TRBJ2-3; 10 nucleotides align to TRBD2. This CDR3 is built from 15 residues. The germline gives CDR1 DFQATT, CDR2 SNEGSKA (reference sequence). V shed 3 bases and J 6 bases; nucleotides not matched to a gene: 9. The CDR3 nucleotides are TGCAGTGCTAGTGTCCTAGCGGGAGAGGGTGATACGCAGTATTTT. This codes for CSASVLAGEGDTQYF.